This TCR beta chain derives from a study of shared clonotypes between healthy human individuals. All the donors were Caucasian adults who lived in Nashville, Tennessee. The authors split each subset's genomic DNA evenly across several immunoSEQ plates. Sequenced by immunoSEQ multiplex PCR; TCRdb stores in-frame clones only, minus some. The table includes about half a million clones, 60% to 80% detected once. Germline CDR1 MNHEY, CDR2 SMNVEV (reference sequence). V lost 4 bases, J lost 6 bases, and 15 bases stayed unmatched. This CDR3 has 18 amino acids. V usage is TRBV27 and J usage is TRBJ2-4; 10 bases map to TRBD2. Sequencing input: PBMCs. This clonotype was sampled from a woman in her thirties or forties in good health. Some clones in this sample may be carry-over from other donors' samples. The CDR3 bases are TGTGCCAGCAGTTACAATTGGTGGGCTAGCGGGAGTTTAAACATTCAGTACTTC. Translating gives CASSYNWWASGSLNIQYF.